Below, one TCR beta chain is given with its context. Its target is unknown. Using the 5' RACE reads, TCRdb records one entry per CDR3 protein without DNA. This table lists just over 300,000 distinct CDR3 sequences. Investigators pulled total RNA out of whole blood and did not sort T cells. These data come from a study of monozygotic twins with inflammatory bowel disease. Overall study results and limits: Neither one strong signal nor one clonotype associated with IBD was supported. Especially where disease activity was present, IBD patients had fewer clonotypes in common with others than healthy twins did. Whereas healthy co-twins had higher TCRbeta diversity (inverse Simpson), IBD patients had lower diversity.

The CDR3 contains 15 residues. Germline CDR1 reads MNHNS; CDR2 reads SASEGT. The receptor was derived from a human donor with ulcerative colitis or Crohn's disease, or a healthy co-twin of an affected twin (not recorded which). Sequenced material: blood. The chain links TRBV6-1 to TRBJ1-6; as DNA is missing, the TRBD1 call by TCRdb cannot be tested. CDR3: CASSTLTGGNSPLHF.